Listed below are T cell receptor beta chains from one sample, sequenced in a study of beta chain features in type 1 diabetes. This table comes from immunoSEQ multiplex PCR, and its TCRdb copy is limited to in-frame clones, with some not included. The sample lists 120,000 to 150,000 clones, around a tenth occurring once. Input material: central memory CD4+ T cells from blood. The receptor set was obtained from a woman aged 40 to 55 in good health. Each CDR3 is given with its conserved first and last residue. Each record gives: J gene, D gene, V gene, clone size, CDR3 DNA, CDR3 protein. The D gene is left open where the match is weak. Clone size is shown for a subset of rows, as once, few, many or a class of expanded clone.

J gene: TRBJ1-1; D gene: NA; V gene: TRBV5-1; clone size: NA; CDR3 DNA: TGCGCCAGCAGCCCTAGAATGGGGAACACTGAAGCTTTCTTT; CDR3 protein: CASSPRMGNTEAFF
J gene: TRBJ1-4; D gene: NA; V gene: TRBV5-1; clone size: few; CDR3 DNA: TGCGCCAGCAGCGAAAACGGGGGGAAACTGTTTTTT; CDR3 protein: CASSENGGKLFF
J gene: TRBJ2-2; D gene: NA; V gene: TRBV2; clone size: few; CDR3 DNA: TGTGCCAGCACGAGGGGGGGCGGGGAGCTGTTTTTT; CDR3 protein: CASTRGGGELFF
J gene: TRBJ2-3; D gene: NA; V gene: TRBV2; clone size: NA; CDR3 DNA: TGTGCCAGCAGTGTATCTCCCGGGAGCACAGATACGCAGTATTTT; CDR3 protein: CASSVSPGSTDTQYF
J gene: TRBJ2-7; D gene: TRBD1; V gene: TRBV27; clone size: few; CDR3 DNA: TGTGCCAGCAGTTTAGTCGGGACAGCCTCCTACGAGCAGTACTTC; CDR3 protein: CASSLVGTASYEQYF
J gene: TRBJ2-3; D gene: NA; V gene: TRBV5-6; clone size: NA; CDR3 DNA: TGTGCCAGCACCCCGCGGACTACCTCGACTTGGGACACGCAGTATTTT; CDR3 protein: CASTPRTTSTWDTQYF
J gene: TRBJ1-2; D gene: NA; V gene: TRBV6-4; clone size: NA; CDR3 DNA: TGTGCCAGCAGTGAGTTCGGCGGCTATGGCTACACCTTC; CDR3 protein: CASSEFGGYGYTF
J gene: TRBJ2-7; D gene: TRBD1; V gene: TRBV18; clone size: few; CDR3 DNA: TGTGCCAGCTCACGCCTCGGGACAGGTGACAACGAGCAGTACTTC; CDR3 protein: CASSRLGTGDNEQYF
J gene: TRBJ2-7; D gene: TRBD2; V gene: TRBV6-5; clone size: few; CDR3 DNA: TGTGCCAGCACGTACCTTAGCGGGGGGTGGTACGAGCAGTACTTC; CDR3 protein: CASTYLSGGWYEQYF
J gene: TRBJ1-1; D gene: TRBD1; V gene: TRBV6-5; clone size: NA; CDR3 DNA: TGTGCCAGCAGTCTGGGACAGCCGATGAACACTGAAGCTTTCTTT; CDR3 protein: CASSLGQPMNTEAFF
J gene: TRBJ1-2; D gene: NA; V gene: TRBV25-1; clone size: NA; CDR3 DNA: TGTGCCAGCAGTGAAAACTCGGTCTATGGCTACACCTTC; CDR3 protein: CASSENSVYGYTF
J gene: TRBJ2-1; D gene: NA; V gene: TRBV19; clone size: NA; CDR3 DNA: TGTGCCACCCGGGCTGGAGGCAATGAGCAGTTCTTC; CDR3 protein: CATRAGGNEQFF
J gene: TRBJ1-5; D gene: NA; V gene: TRBV5-6; clone size: NA; CDR3 DNA: TGTGCCAGCAGCCGCCGGACAGAGCTTAGCAATCAGCCCCAGCATTTT; CDR3 protein: CASSRRTELSNQPQHF
J gene: TRBJ2-2; D gene: NA; V gene: TRBV5-1; clone size: NA; CDR3 DNA: TGCGCCAGCAACAGACTAGTTGGCACCGGGGAGCTGTTTTTT; CDR3 protein: CASNRLVGTGELFF
J gene: TRBJ1-2; D gene: TRBD1; V gene: TRBV18; clone size: few; CDR3 DNA: TGTGCCAGCTCACCCGGGACAGGGGGCATAGGAAGGGATGGCTACACCTTC; CDR3 protein: CASSPGTGGIGRDGYTF
J gene: TRBJ2-1; D gene: TRBD2; V gene: TRBV7-9; clone size: few; CDR3 DNA: TGTGCCAGCAGCTTATTATCTAGCGGGGGTATGGTCTTC; CDR3 protein: CASSLLSSGGMVF
J gene: TRBJ2-1; D gene: TRBD2; V gene: TRBV5-1; clone size: NA; CDR3 DNA: TGCGCCAGCAGCTTGGCCCCTAGCGGAGCCTACAATGAGCAGTTCTTC; CDR3 protein: CASSLAPSGAYNEQFF
J gene: TRBJ2-1; D gene: TRBD1; V gene: TRBV6-5; clone size: NA; CDR3 DNA: TGTGCCAGCAGTCGGACAGGGTCCGGTGAGCAGTTCTTC; CDR3 protein: CASSRTGSGEQFF
J gene: TRBJ2-1; D gene: TRBD1; V gene: TRBV9; clone size: NA; CDR3 DNA: TGTGCCAGCTCGGTTTTCCGGGACAGCCGTAGGGAGCAGTTCTTC; CDR3 protein: CASSVFRDSRREQFF
J gene: TRBJ2-2; D gene: TRBD1; V gene: TRBV9; clone size: few; CDR3 DNA: TGTGCCAGCAGCTCAGGGGGCACCGGGGAGCTGTTTTTT; CDR3 protein: CASSSGGTGELFF
J gene: TRBJ1-5; D gene: NA; V gene: TRBV7-8; clone size: few; CDR3 DNA: TGTGCCAGCAGCTTACGGGCAGGGCTAAGCAATCAGCCCCAGCATTTT; CDR3 protein: CASSLRAGLSNQPQHF
J gene: TRBJ1-5; D gene: NA; V gene: TRBV7-8; clone size: NA; CDR3 DNA: TGTGCCAGCAGCTTGGCCGAAAATCAGCCCCAGCATTTT; CDR3 protein: CASSLAENQPQHF
J gene: TRBJ1-1; D gene: NA; V gene: TRBV6-5; clone size: many; CDR3 DNA: TGTGCCAGCAGTTATGGGGGGGACACTGAAGCTTTCTTT; CDR3 protein: CASSYGGDTEAFF
J gene: TRBJ2-3; D gene: NA; V gene: TRBV29-1; clone size: NA; CDR3 DNA: TGCAGCGTTGAAAGCCCGGAGGGCGCAGATACGCAGTATTTT; CDR3 protein: CSVESPEGADTQYF
J gene: TRBJ2-1; D gene: TRBD2; V gene: TRBV7-8; clone size: NA; CDR3 DNA: TGTGCCAGCAGCATGGGACTAGCGGGGGCCCCTGGTAGATTCTTC; CDR3 protein: CASSMGLAGAPGRFF
J gene: TRBJ1-1; D gene: NA; V gene: TRBV6-6; clone size: few; CDR3 DNA: TGTGCCAGCAGCAGAGGACTTTGGGCTTTCTTT; CDR3 protein: CASSRGLWAFF
J gene: TRBJ1-2; D gene: TRBD1; V gene: TRBV6-5; clone size: NA; CDR3 DNA: TGTGCCAGCAGCCTCTCCGGACAGGGAAACGGCTACACCTTC; CDR3 protein: CASSLSGQGNGYTF
J gene: TRBJ2-3; D gene: TRBD1; V gene: TRBV6-4; clone size: few; CDR3 DNA: TGTGCCAGCAGTTCCGGGGGACAGGGATCAGATACGCAGTATTTT; CDR3 protein: CASSSGGQGSDTQYF
J gene: TRBJ2-7; D gene: TRBD1; V gene: TRBV6-1; clone size: NA; CDR3 DNA: TGTGCCAGCAGTGAATCACAGGGGGCTCGTGAGCAGTACTTC; CDR3 protein: CASSESQGAREQYF
J gene: TRBJ2-5; D gene: TRBD2; V gene: TRBV2; clone size: NA; CDR3 DNA: TGTGCCAGCAGTGAGTTAGAGCGGGGGGGGTCAGAGACCCAGTACTTC; CDR3 protein: CASSELERGGSETQYF
J gene: TRBJ2-2; D gene: TRBD2; V gene: TRBV5-4; clone size: few; CDR3 DNA: TGTGCCAGCAGCTTGGGTGGTCAGGGAGGGACCGGGGAGCTGTTTTTT; CDR3 protein: CASSLGGQGGTGELFF
J gene: TRBJ1-6; D gene: TRBD1; V gene: TRBV19; clone size: few; CDR3 DNA: TGTGCCAGTCGAGGACAGGTCAATTCACCCCTCCACTTT; CDR3 protein: CASRGQVNSPLHF
J gene: TRBJ2-5; D gene: NA; V gene: TRBV5-1; clone size: NA; CDR3 DNA: TGTGCCAGCAGCTTGGAGGGGAGGAAGACCCAGTACTTC; CDR3 protein: CASSLEGRKTQYF
J gene: TRBJ2-3; D gene: NA; V gene: TRBV18; clone size: NA; CDR3 DNA: TGTGCCAGCTCACGACGGGTGGGTGAGGGCACAGATACGCAGTATTTT; CDR3 protein: CASSRRVGEGTDTQYF
J gene: TRBJ2-2; D gene: TRBD2; V gene: TRBV4-1; clone size: NA; CDR3 DNA: TGCGCCAGCAGCCAAGGTAGCGGGGGCCACACCGGGGAGCTGTTTTTT; CDR3 protein: CASSQGSGGHTGELFF
J gene: TRBJ2-7; D gene: NA; V gene: TRBV12-5; clone size: NA; CDR3 DNA: TGTGCTAGTGGGCCGTATACCCCACAAGGGGTCGAGCAGTACTTC; CDR3 protein: CASGPYTPQGVEQYF
J gene: TRBJ2-3; D gene: NA; V gene: TRBV21-1; clone size: medium-sized; CDR3 DNA: TGTGCCCCGTCCCCGGAGACAGGAGTCACAGATACGCAGTATTTT; CDR3 protein: CAPSPETGVTDTQYF
J gene: TRBJ2-3; D gene: TRBD2; V gene: TRBV5-6; clone size: NA; CDR3 DNA: TGTGCCAGCAGCTCCCTAGCGGGGGGCGGGGATACGCAGTATTTT; CDR3 protein: CASSSLAGGGDTQYF
J gene: TRBJ1-5; D gene: NA; V gene: TRBV14; clone size: NA; CDR3 DNA: TGTGCCAGCGTGTCCATTCTCGGTCCCCGGGGGAATCAGCCCCAGCATTTT; CDR3 protein: CASVSILGPRGNQPQHF
J gene: TRBJ1-5; D gene: NA; V gene: TRBV20-1; clone size: few; CDR3 DNA: TGCGGGGCCAGGGTAAATCAGCCCCAGCATTTT; CDR3 protein: CGARVNQPQHF
J gene: TRBJ2-5; D gene: TRBD1; V gene: TRBV5-6; clone size: NA; CDR3 DNA: TGTGCCAGCAGCTTGGTCGGGGACAGGGGAGGTTTAGAGACCCAGTACTTC; CDR3 protein: CASSLVGDRGGLETQYF
J gene: TRBJ1-2; D gene: NA; V gene: TRBV19; clone size: few; CDR3 DNA: TGTGCCAGTAGTCAGGACAGTAGAGGCTACACCTTC; CDR3 protein: CASSQDSRGYTF
J gene: TRBJ2-5; D gene: NA; V gene: TRBV14; clone size: many; CDR3 DNA: TGTGCCAGCAGCCAAGTCGCTACGGTGAAGACCCAGTACTTC; CDR3 protein: CASSQVATVKTQYF
J gene: TRBJ2-7; D gene: NA; V gene: TRBV6-5; clone size: NA; CDR3 DNA: TGTGCCAGCAGTTACTCAGGGGTTTCCTACGAGCAGTACTTC; CDR3 protein: CASSYSGVSYEQYF
J gene: TRBJ2-1; D gene: TRBD2; V gene: TRBV4-1; clone size: NA; CDR3 DNA: TGCGCCAGCAGCCAAGATCTTAGCGGGGGGGCCAATGAGCAGTTCTTC; CDR3 protein: CASSQDLSGGANEQFF
J gene: TRBJ1-2; D gene: NA; V gene: TRBV5-1; clone size: NA; CDR3 DNA: TGCGCCAGCAGCTCGGGGTATGGCTACACCTTC; CDR3 protein: CASSSGYGYTF
J gene: TRBJ1-2; D gene: NA; V gene: TRBV5-4; clone size: NA; CDR3 DNA: TGTGCCAGCAGCTTGGGGTCCTCAGGAACCCTCGATGGCTACACCTTC; CDR3 protein: CASSLGSSGTLDGYTF
J gene: TRBJ2-7; D gene: NA; V gene: TRBV4-1; clone size: few; CDR3 DNA: TGCGCCAGCAGCCAAGTGCGGCAGGGTCACGTCGAGCAGTACTTC; CDR3 protein: CASSQVRQGHVEQYF
J gene: TRBJ2-1; D gene: TRBD2; V gene: TRBV18; clone size: many; CDR3 DNA: TGTGCCAGCTCACCACCGGTAGGCGGGGGGCCCCACAATGAGCAGTTCTTC; CDR3 protein: CASSPPVGGGPHNEQFF
J gene: TRBJ1-5; D gene: NA; V gene: TRBV4-1; clone size: few; CDR3 DNA: TGCGCCAGCAGCCAAGCTGGGACATTTGGTCAGCCCCAGCATTTT; CDR3 protein: CASSQAGTFGQPQHF
J gene: TRBJ1-1; D gene: TRBD1; V gene: TRBV6-5; clone size: NA; CDR3 DNA: TGTGCCAGCAAGTCGAGGGGGCTGTACACTGAAGCTTTCTTT; CDR3 protein: CASKSRGLYTEAFF
J gene: TRBJ2-1; D gene: NA; V gene: TRBV29-1; clone size: NA; CDR3 DNA: TGCAGCGCCAAGACCGGGACTTTAAATGAGCAGTTCTTC; CDR3 protein: CSAKTGTLNEQFF
J gene: TRBJ1-5; D gene: NA; V gene: TRBV5-6; clone size: many; CDR3 DNA: TGTGCCAGCAGCTTGCGCGGGTTAGGGCCCCAGCATTTT; CDR3 protein: CASSLRGLGPQHF
J gene: TRBJ2-6; D gene: NA; V gene: TRBV27; clone size: NA; CDR3 DNA: TGTGCCAGCAGTTTATCGTTCGGGTTCGGGGCCAACGTCCTGACTTTC; CDR3 protein: CASSLSFGFGANVLTF
J gene: TRBJ2-3; D gene: NA; V gene: TRBV7-2; clone size: few; CDR3 DNA: TGTGCCAGCAGCTCAGACAGAGCTAGCACAGATACGCAGTATTTT; CDR3 protein: CASSSDRASTDTQYF
J gene: TRBJ1-5; D gene: NA; V gene: TRBV6-6; clone size: few; CDR3 DNA: TGTGCCAGCCGACCGGGAAGCAATCAGCCCCAGCATTTT; CDR3 protein: CASRPGSNQPQHF